This TCR beta chain comes out of a study of vaccination effects on CD4 cells after COVID-19. With respect to this clone: No antigen is known for it.

Generated by immunoSEQ multiplex PCR, the TCRdb table keeps only in-frame clones and is missing some. The repertoire holds roughly 60,000 clones, with about 72% as singletons. Germline CDR1 and CDR2: MNHEY and SVGEGT. This CDR3 has 16 amino acids. V lost 0 bases, J lost 4 bases, and 14 bases lay in between. The culture ran for roughly ten days, and then CD4+ T cells were isolated. The clonotype comes from a human donor who had a prior SARS-CoV-2 infection. Here the sequenced sample was CD4+ T cells from PBMCs cultured without peptide, taken before COVID-19 vaccination. The V gene is TRBV6-2 or TRBV6-3, the J gene TRBJ2-3; D is possibly TRBD1 (6 bases). CDR3 coding DNA: TGTGCCAGCAGTTACTCCCTCAGGGGTTGGCCAGATACGCAGTATTTT. Its protein is CASSYSLRGWPDTQYF.